One sample yielded the 9 T cell receptor beta chains listed below, sequenced in a study of blood T cell repertoires in COVID-19. TCRdb's copy holds only in-frame clones and misses some; the assay was immunoSEQ multiplex PCR. The data contain about 410,000 clones, about 91% of them singletons. The sample taken for sequencing was peripheral blood. These receptors were obtained from a woman in her thirties or forties with COVID-19, enrolled during active disease.

V is TRBV27 and J is TRBJ2-1, with 14 bases aligning to TRBD2. The CDR3 is 15 amino acids. Germline CDR1 is MNHEY and CDR2 is SMNVEV (reference sequence). J lost 9 bases, V lost 5 bases, and 6 bases had no gene match. This CDR3 reads CASSPTSGGAGEQFF. CDR3 nucleotides: TGTGCCAGCAGTCCGACTAGCGGGGGGGCTGGTGAGCAGTTCTTC.

The chain combines TRBV28 with TRBJ2-7; 12 bases map to TRBD2. The V gene's germline CDR1 is MDHEN and CDR2 SYDVKM. This CDR3 spans 16 amino acids. V shed 6 bases, J shed 2 bases, and the junction held 8 bases outside the gene matches. CDR3 nucleotides: TGTGCCAGCAGGGGGGCTAGCGGGAGGGTCACCTACGAGCAGTACTTC. Translated, it gives CASRGASGRVTYEQYF.

The V and J genes are TRBV9 and TRBJ2-2; 7 bases fit TRBD1. Per germline, CDR1 SGDLS and CDR2 YYNGEE. Trimming removed 2 bases from V and 10 bases from J; junction bases left unmatched: 14. The CDR3 totals 16 residues. For the CDR3, the DNA is TGTGCCAGCAGCGTGGAAGACAGGGTTGGGCCCCCGGAGCTGTTTTTT. As protein: CASSVEDRVGPPELFF.

The CDR3 bases are TGTGCCAGCAGCGTAGACCTAGCGAGGGAGACCCAGTACTTC. It specifies CASSVDLARETQYF. This chain uses TRBV9 with TRBJ2-5; tentatively, D is TRBD2 (6 bases). Germline assignment: CDR1 SGDLS and CDR2 YYNGEE. V lost 0 bases to trimming and J lost 5 bases, with 11 bases between them. The CDR3 loop spans 14 amino acids.

The chain employs TRBV7-2 and TRBJ1-2, with D possibly matching TRBD1 (6 bases). V shed 5 bases and J shed 5 bases, with 15 bases lying between them. The CDR3 has 14 amino acids. Looked up from germline, CDR1 is SGHTA and CDR2 is FQGNSA. CDR3 bases: TGTGCCAGCAGCGTCCAGACAGGAAGGTATGGCTACACCTTC. Protein sequence: CASSVQTGRYGYTF.

The CDR3 protein is CASSLYGADNEQFF. Here the CDR3 DNA reads TGTGCCAGCAGCTTGTATGGGGCGGACAATGAGCAGTTCTTC. This sequence joins TRBV7-6 and TRBJ2-1; D possibly corresponds to TRBD1 (5 bases). Per germline, CDR1 SGHVS and CDR2 FNYEAQ. The CDR3 loop spans 14 amino acids. V lost 3 bases and J lost 5, with 11 bases in between.

The gene calls are TRBV4-2 and TRBJ2-2, with D possibly being TRBD2 (6 bases). The CDR3 is 16 residues long. Trimming stripped 0 bases from V and 5 bases from J, with 13 bases between. Germline CDR1 reads LGHNA; CDR2 reads YNFKEQ. The CDR3 nucleotides read TGTGCCAGCAGCCAAGATAGGCGGGGCAGGACCGGGGAGCTGTTTTTT. Amino acids: CASSQDRRGRTGELFF.

The chain recombines TRBV11-3 with TRBJ2-5; 8 bases are shared with TRBD1. Germline-derived CDR1 and CDR2 are SGHNT and YENEEA. The CDR3 has 14 residues. V gave up 5 bases and J gave up 1 base; unmatched junction bases: 3. The CDR3 protein is CASSHGQGQETQYF. CDR3 sequence (DNA): TGTGCCAGCAGCCATGGACAGGGCCAAGAGACCCAGTACTTC. Using reference TRBV11-3 and TRBJ2-5 for the parts outside the CDR3, the full variable domain is EAGVVQSPRYKIIEKKQPVAFWCNPISGHNTLYWYLQNLGQGPELLIRYENEEAVDDSQLPKDRFSAERLKGVDSTLKIQPAELGDSAVYLCASSHGQGQETQYFGPGTRLLVL.

The chain uses TRBV3-1 (or the pseudogene TRBV3-2) and TRBJ2-5; 11 bases map to TRBD1. The CDR3 is made up of 17 amino acids. The junction had 11 bases not matched to a gene; V was cut back by 3 bases and J by 5 bases. The V gene's germline CDR1 is LGHDT and CDR2 YNNKEL (reference sequence). Written as DNA, the CDR3 is TGTGCCAGCAGCCAGGGGGCAGCCGGGACAGGGGGGGAGACCCAGTACTTC. Protein product: CASSQGAAGTGGETQYF.